The 27 T cell receptor beta chains listed next were all sequenced from one sample in a study of glioma-infiltrating T cells after dendritic cell vaccination. TCRdb keeps only in-frame clones here, not all; method: immunoSEQ multiplex PCR. The table includes about 82,000 clones, 70% to 90% detected once. Sequencing was performed on blood, taken before dendritic cell vaccination. The receptors were gathered from a human donor with glioblastoma.

The V gene is TRBV9, the J gene TRBJ1-2; D possibly corresponds to TRBD1 (6 bases). Germline V gene lookup returns CDR1 SGDLS and CDR2 YYNGEE. CDR3 length: 15 residues. V gave up 0 bases and J gave up 5 bases, with 14 bases separating them. CDR3 region: CASSVAEGGEYGYTF. The CDR3 DNA reads as TGTGCCAGCAGCGTAGCGGAGGGGGGGGAGTATGGCTACACCTTC.

The chain joins TRBV6-1 to TRBJ1-6, with D hard to call. Germline V gene lookup returns CDR1 MNHNS and CDR2 SASEGT. The V end lost 6 bases, the J end lost 9 bases, and 15 bases lay between the germline ends. The CDR3 has 14 residues. The CDR3 DNA sequence: TGTGCCAGCAGGGCGGGGATCCAAGGTTCACCCCTCCACTTT. Translated: CASRAGIQGSPLHF.

The chain is built from TRBV6-4 and TRBJ2-3; 11 bases fit TRBD2. J was trimmed by 6 bases and V by 0 bases; bases with no gene match: 2. Germline CDR1 MRHNA, CDR2 SNTAGT. The length of the CDR3 is 15 residues. This chain's CDR3 is CASSDSSGGADTQYF. DNA of the CDR3: TGTGCCAGCAGTGACTCTAGCGGGGGGGCCGATACGCAGTATTTT.

The chain carries TRBV6-5 and TRBJ2-6; a possible D gene is TRBD1 (6 bases). The CDR3 runs to 16 residues. With 4 bases removed from V and 3 bases from J, the gap between germline ends came to 13 bases. The germline CDR1 and CDR2 sequences are MNHEY and SVGAGI. For the CDR3, the DNA is TGTGCCAGCAGTTTAAATTCAGGGGTTGGGGCCAACGTCCTGACTTTC. This sequence encodes CASSLNSGVGANVLTF.

This clone was observed once. V usage is TRBV7-3 and J usage is TRBJ2-7, with a weak D call TRBD2 (7 bases). The V end lost 1 base, the J end lost 5 bases, and 15 bases lay between the germline ends. Germline lookup yields CDR1 SGHTA and CDR2 FQGTGA. The CDR3 totals 15 residues. Written as DNA, the CDR3 is TGTGCCAGCAGCTTAAATCGGGGGGCTAGCAACGAGCAGTACTTC. Protein sequence: CASSLNRGASNEQYF.

This rearrangement joins TRBV6-1 to TRBJ2-3, with 7 bases fitting TRBD1. The CDR3 is 14 amino acids. CDR1 is MNHNS, CDR2 SASEGT, per germline. After removal of 4 bases from V and 4 bases from J, the junction contained 5 bases not matched to a gene. CDR3 DNA sequence: TGTGCCAGCAGTGTGGGGACAGTTCCAGATACGCAGTATTTT. Protein: CASSVGTVPDTQYF.

This rearrangement joins TRBV29-1 to TRBJ2-3; 8 bases agree with TRBD2. The V gene's germline CDR1 is SQVTM and CDR2 ANQGSEA. The CDR3 is 16 amino acids. J gave up 0 bases and V 2 bases, and 7 bases lay outside the gene matches. The CDR3 is CSVELLADPSTDTQYF. CDR3 DNA sequence: TGCAGCGTTGAACTACTAGCGGACCCTAGCACAGATACGCAGTATTTT.

The rearrangement links TRBV18 to TRBJ1-2; D is unclear. The germline CDR1 and CDR2 sequences are KGHSH and LQKENI. The CDR3 runs 12 residues. V was trimmed by 2 bases and J by 4 bases, leaving 5 bases between them. CDR3 coding DNA: TGTGCCAGCTCACCAGTCGTCTATGGCTACACCTTC. It is translated as CASSPVVYGYTF.

The CDR3 protein is CASRTGRRDHTEAFF. The CDR3 DNA is TGTGCCAGCAGGACAGGGCGTCGAGACCACACTGAAGCTTTCTTT. This chain links TRBV6-1 with TRBJ1-1, with 7 bases lining up with TRBD1. V dropped 6 bases and J dropped 3; count of bases not matched to a gene: 10. Germline-derived CDR1 and CDR2 are MNHNS and SASEGT. The CDR3 sequence is 15 residues long.

V and J are TRBV9 and TRBJ2-7; 7 bases match TRBD1. CDR3 size: 17 residues. The V and J ends lost 3 bases and 0 bases, in that order; junction bases with no gene match: 12. CDR1 SGDLS and CDR2 YYNGEE come from the germline V gene. CDR3 sequence: CASSALPTGSLSYEQYF. In DNA form, the CDR3 reads TGTGCCAGCAGCGCCCTTCCGACAGGGAGTCTCTCCTACGAGCAGTACTTC.

The sample holds one count of this clone. V usage is TRBV11-1 and J usage is TRBJ2-5; a weak D match, TRBD2 (8 bases). Germline V gene lookup returns CDR1 SGHAT and CDR2 FQDESV (reference sequence). The V and J ends lost 5 bases and 1 base respectively, with 14 bases between them. This CDR3 spans 15 amino acids. CDR3 protein: CASSRGGQLQETQYF. The CDR3, as DNA: TGTGCCAGCAGCCGGGGGGGACAGCTCCAAGAGACCCAGTACTTC.

The genes are TRBV13 and TRBJ2-1, with a tentative D call TRBD2 (5 bases). Germline lookup yields CDR1 PRHDT and CDR2 FYEKMQ (reference sequence). The ends were cut back, 5 bases at V and 0 bases at J, with 23 bases in the middle. This CDR3 is built from 19 residues. The CDR3 region is CASSRRVGRAGVSYNEQFF. The CDR3 nucleotides are TGTGCCAGCAGCCGTAGGGTAGGGCGGGCTGGGGTCTCCTACAATGAGCAGTTCTTC.

This clone was found once. The chain carries TRBV4-1 and TRBJ2-1; TRBD2 agrees at 7 bases. There are 16 residues in the CDR3. Germline lookup yields CDR1 MGHRA and CDR2 YSYEKL. V was pared by 5 bases and J by 1 base, with 8 bases of the junction left unmatched. This chain's CDR3 is CASSSPGTTSYNEQFF. The CDR3 DNA is TGCGCCAGCAGCTCCCCCGGGACTACTTCCTACAATGAGCAGTTCTTC.

CDR3 DNA sequence: TGTGCCAGCACCTCTTTGGGGGGGCTAGCTTTCTTT. Its protein is CASTSLGGLAFF. The chain is built from TRBV6-5 and TRBJ1-1, with a weak D call TRBD1 (6 bases). This CDR3 comprises 12 residues. V lost 7 bases to trimming and J lost 10 bases, with 16 bases between them. The germline CDR1 and CDR2 sequences are MNHEY and SVGAGI.

This chain uses TRBV5-1 with TRBJ2-1; possibly TRBD2 for D (6 bases). The CDR3 extends over 16 amino acids. From germline, CDR1 is SGHRS and CDR2 YFSETQ. V lost 0 bases and J 0 bases, leaving 10 bases between the germline ends. The CDR3 coding sequence is TGCGCCAGCAGCTTGGCCGGGGGTGGCTCCTACAATGAGCAGTTCTTC. The encoded protein is CASSLAGGGSYNEQFF.

The rearrangement uses TRBV6-5 and TRBJ1-1, with 7 bases matching TRBD1. The J segment lost 5 bases and the V segment lost 4 bases, leaving 13 bases of the junction unmatched. The CDR3 contains 16 residues. Per germline, CDR1 MNHEY and CDR2 SVGAGI. CDR3 protein: CASSFRGSRGRTEAFF. CDR3 coding DNA: TGTGCCAGCAGTTTCCGGGGTTCCAGGGGGAGGACTGAAGCTTTCTTT.

A single count supports this clone. V usage is TRBV9 and J usage is TRBJ2-6, with D hard to call. V was trimmed by 3 bases and J by 4 bases, leaving 11 bases between them. Germline CDR1 SGDLS, CDR2 YYNGEE. The CDR3 is 15 residues long. The CDR3 DNA reads TGTGCCAGCAGCGCCAGAATCTCCGGGGCCAACGTCCTGACTTTC. This gives the protein CASSARISGANVLTF.

J is TRBJ1-2 and V is TRBV6-5; possible D gene TRBD1, 5 bases. Germline loops: CDR1 MNHEY, CDR2 SVGAGI. Trimming took off 6 bases at V and 5 bases at J, with 13 bases between the two ends. The CDR3 runs 13 residues. The CDR3 reads CASSNPGLYGYTF. The CDR3 coding sequence is TGTGCCAGCAGCAACCCGGGACTATATGGCTACACCTTC.

This clone was counted once. One junction end does not reproduce the germline sequence, and a read error may be involved. The chain couples TRBV4-1 to TRBJ1-5, with 9 bases fitting TRBD1. Per germline, CDR1 MGHRA and CDR2 YSYEKL. CDR3 length: 15 amino acids. The CDR3 spells CASSHGQGWNQSQHF. The CDR3 bases are TGCGCCAGCAGCCATGGACAGGGGTGGAATCAGTCCCAGCATTTT.

This chain links TRBV29-1 with TRBJ2-3; D ambiguous. Germline CDR1 and CDR2: SQVTM and ANQGSEA. The CDR3 extends over 17 amino acids. V lost 2 bases and J lost 2, with 20 bases in between. In DNA, the CDR3 is TGCAGCGTTGAATTCCCCTCCTCCTCGAGCTACACAGATACGCAGTATTTT. Protein product: CSVEFPSSSSYTDTQYF.

V usage is TRBV5-1 and J usage is TRBJ2-1; D is uncertain. The CDR3 sequence is 16 residues long. CDR1 is SGHRS, CDR2 YFSETQ, per germline. Trimming took 2 bases from V and 0 from J, leaving 12 bases between them. The CDR3, as DNA: TGCGCCAGCAGCTTTGGTCTATCGAGCTCCTACAATGAGCAGTTCTTC. Its protein product is CASSFGLSSSYNEQFF.

J is TRBJ2-7 and V is TRBV12-5; D is possibly TRBD1 (6 bases). From germline, CDR1 is LGHNT and CDR2 FRNRAP. This CDR3 comprises 14 residues. Trimming took off 1 base at V and 5 bases at J, with 12 bases between the two ends. The CDR3 DNA follows: TGTGCTAGTGGTTTGGGTACAGGGTACAACGAGCAGTACTTC. The encoded protein is CASGLGTGYNEQYF.

CDR3 nucleotide sequence: TGTGCCAGCAGCCTATCAACAGTGAACACTGAAGCTTTCTTT. Protein: CASSLSTVNTEAFF. The V gene is TRBV5-4, the J gene TRBJ1-1; D is unresolved. The germline V gene has CDR1 SGHNT and CDR2 YYREEE (reference sequence). CDR3 size: 14 residues. Trimming pared 4 bases from V and 0 bases from J, leaving 10 bases between.

This chain connects TRBV2 to TRBJ2-3, with a weak D call TRBD2 (6 bases). CDR1 is SNHLY and CDR2 is FYNNEI in the germline V gene. The V and J ends lost 6 bases and 2 bases respectively, with 15 bases between them. CDR3 length: 15 amino acids. The CDR3 DNA reads as TGTGCCAGCAGCCCCAAGGGACTGGACACAGATACGCAGTATTTT. Translated: CASSPKGLDTDTQYF.

The gene calls are TRBV25-1 and TRBJ2-5, with D maybe TRBD2 (7 bases). The V gene lost 1 base and the J gene lost 9 bases, with 21 bases spanning the gap. Germline lookup yields CDR1 MGHDK and CDR2 SYGVNS. The CDR3 is 16 amino acids. CDR3 protein: CASSESSRLLGGPQYF. The CDR3 DNA reads TGTGCCAGCAGTGAATCAAGCCGTCTCCTCGGGGGGCCCCAGTACTTC.

The J gene is TRBJ1-3, the V gene TRBV4-1; perhaps TRBD1 as D (6 bases). V dropped 1 base and J dropped 2 bases, with 9 bases sitting between them. The CDR3 runs to 15 residues. CDR1 and CDR2 from the germline V gene are MGHRA and YSYEKL. CDR3 residues: CASSQAPGAGNTIYF. Written as DNA, the CDR3 is TGCGCCAGCAGCCAAGCACCAGGGGCTGGAAACACCATATATTTT.

In this sample, this clone turned up once. This chain joins TRBV4-1 and TRBJ2-7; 9 nucleotides line up with TRBD2. The junction had 2 bases not matched to a gene; V was cut back by 4 bases and J by 1 base. Germline assignment: CDR1 MGHRA and CDR2 YSYEKL. The CDR3 contains 14 residues. CDR3 region: CASSPLAGSYEQYF. DNA for the CDR3: TGCGCCAGCAGCCCCCTAGCGGGGTCCTACGAGCAGTACTTC.